One and the same sample provided the 19 T cell receptor beta chains below, sequenced in a study of blood T cell repertoires in COVID-19. TCRdb's copy holds only in-frame clones and misses some; the assay was immunoSEQ multiplex PCR. The profile shows under 250,000 clones, about four fifths of them singletons. The sequenced material came from peripheral blood. The receptors originated from a man aged 45-65 years with acute or convalescent COVID-19.

CDR3 sequence reads: CASRAGKIGANVLTF. CDR3 nucleotides: TGTGCCAGCAGGGCAGGGAAGATTGGGGCCAACGTCCTGACTTTC. The chain links TRBV6-5 to TRBJ2-6; D may be TRBD1 (5 bases). There are 15 residues in the CDR3. Germline V gene sequence: CDR1 MNHEY, CDR2 SVGAGI. The V end lost 6 bases, the J end lost 3 bases, and 12 bases lay between the germline ends.

V and J are TRBV6-5 and TRBJ1-2; D is unclear. Trimming removed 0 bases at V and 7 bases at J, with 15 bases between. The CDR3 covers 15 residues. The germline V gene encodes CDR1 MNHEY and CDR2 SVGAGI. As DNA, the CDR3 is TGTGCCAGCAGTTACTCGTTAGGGTCAGAGGGTGGCTACACCTTC. As protein: CASSYSLGSEGGYTF.

The chain uses TRBV12-3 or TRBV12-4 and TRBJ2-7; D gene uncertain. This CDR3 comprises 13 residues. Trimming removed 4 bases at V and 4 bases at J, with 11 bases between. In DNA, the CDR3 is TGTGCCAGCAGTTCTCCCAGAGGTTACGAGCAGTACTTC. Its translation is CASSSPRGYEQYF.

The sample holds one count of this clone. This rearrangement joins TRBV12-3 or TRBV12-4 to TRBJ2-1; no clear D. Deletions cut 1 base from V and 3 bases from J, with 4 bases between. There are 13 residues in the CDR3. For the CDR3, the DNA is TGTGCCAGCAGTTTAGGACACTACAATGAGCAGTTCTTC. The encoded protein is CASSLGHYNEQFF.

The CDR3 nucleotides read TGTGCCATCAGTGAGGTACAGGGTACTGAAGCTTTCTTT. Amino acid sequence: CAISEVQGTEAFF. The chain has TRBV10-3 and TRBJ1-1; D is perhaps TRBD1 (6 bases). The CDR3 loop spans 13 amino acids. Germline lookup yields CDR1 ENHRY and CDR2 SYGVKD. V was clipped by 2 bases and J by 5 bases, with 9 bases between them.

The CDR3 DNA is TGTGCCAGCAGCTTAGTCGACTGGGGGACAGGTGACAATGAGCAGTTCTTC. As protein: CASSLVDWGTGDNEQFF. V gene TRBV7-6 combines with J gene TRBJ2-1; 8 bases are shared with TRBD1. The length of the CDR3 is 17 residues. CDR1 is SGHVS, CDR2 FNYEAQ, per germline. J was trimmed by 5 bases and V by 1 base; bases with no gene match: 10.

The chain has TRBV12-3 or TRBV12-4 and TRBJ1-4; tentative D call: TRBD1 (5 bases). Deletions cut 2 bases from V and 13 bases from J, with 11 bases between. This CDR3 spans 12 amino acids. The CDR3 bases are TGTGCCAGCAGTTTACAGGGCACAGGACTGTTTTTT. Protein product: CASSLQGTGLFF.

The chain combines TRBV10-3 with TRBJ1-1, with TRBD1 as a possible D gene (5 bases). Germline V lookup: CDR1 ENHRY, CDR2 SYGVKD. There are 15 residues in the CDR3. V dropped 0 bases and J dropped 4 bases, with 12 bases sitting between them. CDR3 sequence reads: CAISESPGPSTEAFF. Here the CDR3 DNA reads TGTGCCATCAGTGAGTCGCCAGGGCCCAGCACTGAAGCTTTCTTT.

The DNA for the CDR3 is TGTGCCAGCAGCTTTGGAGGACAAGAGACCCAGTACTTC. Translated, it gives CASSFGGQETQYF. This chain joins TRBV7-9 and TRBJ2-5; perhaps TRBD2 as D (5 bases). The germline CDR1 and CDR2 sequences are SEHNR and FQNEAQ (reference sequence). The CDR3 is 13 amino acids. Trimming removed 3 bases from V and 2 bases from J, with 7 bases in between.

The rearrangement uses TRBV11-2 and TRBJ1-1; a possible D gene is TRBD1 (5 bases). CDR1 is SGHAT, CDR2 FQNNGV, per germline. The length of the CDR3 is 16 residues. The V and J ends lost 1 base and 1 base respectively, with 13 bases between them. The CDR3: CASSLVGEGPNTEAFF. The DNA for the CDR3 is TGTGCCAGCAGCTTAGTGGGGGAGGGACCGAACACTGAAGCTTTCTTT.

The rearrangement joins TRBV7-6 to TRBJ2-2; 7 bases fit TRBD2. The CDR3 sequence is 16 residues long. With 1 base clipped from V and 7 bases from J, the junction kept 9 bases outside the gene matches. In germline, CDR1 is SGHVS, CDR2 FNYEAQ. The CDR3 DNA reads as TGTGCCAGCAGCTTAGGGACTAGTAGGCCTCACGGGGAGCTGTTTTTT. Its translation: CASSLGTSRPHGELFF.

This chain links TRBV6-5 with TRBJ2-7; 12 nucleotides agree with TRBD2. The germline V gene has CDR1 MNHEY and CDR2 SVGAGI. Germline trimming cut 6 bases from V and 7 bases from J; bases unmatched to any gene: 4. CDR3 length: 13 residues. The CDR3: CASRLAGGVEQYF. In DNA form, the CDR3 reads TGTGCCAGCAGACTAGCGGGGGGCGTGGAGCAGTACTTC.

The chain has TRBV15 and TRBJ1-1, with D hard to call. Trimming left V 1 base short and J 1 base short, with 4 bases between. Per germline, CDR1 LNHNV and CDR2 YYDKDF (reference sequence). The CDR3 runs 13 residues. Here the CDR3 reads CATSRAWNTEAFF. CDR3 bases: TGTGCCACCAGCAGAGCTTGGAACACTGAAGCTTTCTTT. Supplemented by reference TRBV15 and TRBJ1-1, the full variable domain reads DAMVIQNPRYQVTQFGKPVTLSCSQTLNHNVMYWYQQKSSQAPKLLFHYYDKDFNNEADTPDNFQSRRPNTSFCFLDIRSPGLGDTAMYLCATSRAWNTEAFFGQGTRLTVV.

This chain uses TRBV3-1 (or the pseudogene TRBV3-2) with TRBJ2-7, with D perhaps matching TRBD1 (5 bases). Trimming removed 0 bases from V and 6 bases from J, with 15 bases in between. This CDR3 is built from 15 residues. Germline assignment: CDR1 LGHDT and CDR2 YNNKEL (reference sequence). In nucleotides, the CDR3 is TGTGCCAGCAGCCAAGACAGGGAAGTCACTCCCGAGCAGTACTTC. This encodes CASSQDREVTPEQYF.

This chain links TRBV4-1 with TRBJ2-2, with D possibly being TRBD2 (5 bases). Per the germline V gene, CDR1 is MGHRA and CDR2 is YSYEKL. Trimming pared 4 bases from V and 5 bases from J, leaving 11 bases between. This CDR3 has 14 amino acids. CDR3 coding DNA: TGCGCCAGCAGCCTCCCTGGCGGGACCGGGGAGCTGTTTTTT. Its translation: CASSLPGGTGELFF.

The chain combines TRBV14 with TRBJ2-1, with 12 bases that match TRBD2. Germline V gene data show CDR1 as SGHDN and CDR2 as FVKESK. CDR3 length: 16 amino acids. V dropped 5 bases and J dropped 5; count of bases not matched to a gene: 7. This CDR3 is CASSVRLAGVNNEQFF. DNA of the CDR3: TGTGCCAGCAGCGTACGACTAGCGGGAGTGAACAATGAGCAGTTCTTC.

The rearrangement uses TRBV7-9 and TRBJ2-7; D possibly corresponds to TRBD1 (5 bases). The V and J ends lost 4 bases and 3 bases respectively, with 13 bases between them. CDR3 length equals 14 residues. The germline V gene has CDR1 SEHNR and CDR2 FQNEAQ (reference sequence). The CDR3 region is CASSSGRANYEQYF. Here the CDR3 DNA reads TGTGCCAGCAGCTCAGGCAGGGCCAACTACGAGCAGTACTTC.

V is TRBV10-3 and J is TRBJ2-5; the match to TRBD2 covers 7 bases. The CDR3 totals 16 residues. Germline loops: CDR1 ENHRY, CDR2 SYGVKD. Trimming took 0 bases from V and 1 from J; bases not matched to a gene: 5. In nucleotides, the CDR3 is TGTGCCATCAGTGAGTCTGAGGCGGGGGTCCAAGAGACCCAGTACTTC. This translates into CAISESEAGVQETQYF.

Written as DNA, the CDR3 is TGTGCCAGCAGCCAGTACTACGAGCAGTACTTC. Amino acid sequence: CASSQYYEQYF. The chain joins TRBV14 to TRBJ2-7; the D is unclear. There are 11 residues in the CDR3. V lost 3 bases and J 3 bases, leaving 3 bases between the germline ends. Germline V gives CDR1 SGHDN, CDR2 FVKESK.